This entry lists 11 T cell receptor beta chains sequenced from one sample in a study of blood T cell repertoires in COVID-19. The protocol was immunoSEQ multiplex PCR, while the TCRdb copy is restricted to in-frame clones and leaves out a portion. The top ten hold 6.2% of the sample, which has around 250,000 clones, approximately 87% seen once. Sequencing was performed on peripheral blood. The source is a man between 60 and 75 years old with acute or convalescent COVID-19.

The chain joins TRBV6-6 to TRBJ2-7; unclear D gene. Germline V gene lookup returns CDR1 MNHNY and CDR2 SVGAGI (reference sequence). With 4 bases removed from V and 4 bases from J, the gap between germline ends came to 8 bases. The CDR3 runs 12 residues. CDR3 nucleotides: TGTGCCAGCAGTTCCATTCGGTACGAGCAGTACTTC. Translating it yields CASSSIRYEQYF.

This clone showed up just once. The chain is built from TRBV18 and TRBJ1-1; D ambiguous. The germline V gene encodes CDR1 KGHSH and CDR2 LQKENI. This CDR3 is 12 amino acids long. Trimming took 2 bases from V and 3 from J, leaving 4 bases between them. The CDR3 DNA reads TGTGCCAGCTCACCATATGACACTGAAGCTTTCTTT. It encodes CASSPYDTEAFF.

The chain links TRBV19 to TRBJ2-5; 11 bases are shared with TRBD2. Per the germline V gene, CDR1 is LNHDA and CDR2 is SQIVND (reference sequence). The length of the CDR3 is 16 residues. Losses at the gene ends were 4 bases for V and 1 base for J; bases not matched to a gene: 5. The DNA of the CDR3 is TGTGCCAGTAGTAGCACTAGCGGGAGCCCCCAAGAGACCCAGTACTTC. Protein sequence: CASSSTSGSPQETQYF. Based on the CDR3 plus reference TRBV19 and TRBJ2-5, the full variable domain is DGGITQSPKYLFRKEGQNVTLSCEQNLNHDAMYWYRQDPGQGLRLIYYSQIVNDFQKGDIAEGYSVSREKKESFPLTVTSAQKNPTAFYLCASSSTSGSPQETQYFGPGTRLLVL.

This rearrangement joins TRBV24-1 to TRBJ1-2; D is uncertain. Trimming stripped 3 bases from V and 7 bases from J, with 8 bases between. The CDR3 is made up of 12 amino acids. CDR1 and CDR2 (germline): KGHDR, SFDVKD. The CDR3: CATSDGLAGYTF. The CDR3 DNA reads as TGTGCCACCAGTGATGGCTTGGCTGGCTACACCTTC.

The chain employs TRBV7-2 and TRBJ1-4; no definite D call. V lost 4 bases to trimming and J lost 7 bases, with 10 bases between them. Germline-derived CDR1 and CDR2 are SGHTA and FQGNSA. This CDR3 is built from 13 residues. The CDR3 DNA reads as TGTGCCAGCAGCTACCGGGCGGGTGAAAAACTGTTTTTT. It codes for CASSYRAGEKLFF.

This clone has a handful of counts. The gene calls are TRBV3-1 (or the pseudogene TRBV3-2) and TRBJ1-1, with D maybe TRBD1 (6 bases). The CDR3 consists of 13 residues. Germline-derived CDR1 and CDR2 are LGHDT and YNNKEL (reference sequence). V dropped 4 bases and J dropped 4 bases, with 10 bases sitting between them. The CDR3 DNA sequence: TGTGCCAGCAGCCTGCTAGGGGGCACTGAAGCTTTCTTT. This translates into CASSLLGGTEAFF.

The V gene is TRBV18, the J gene TRBJ1-2; D unclear. CDR1 and CDR2 (germline): KGHSH, LQKENI. The CDR3 is 17 residues long. Deletions cut 0 bases from V and 0 bases from J, with 14 bases between. CDR3 nucleotide sequence: TGTGCCAGCTCACCACCTCGGGGAGAACTTTCTAACTATGGCTACACCTTC. Its translation: CASSPPRGELSNYGYTF.

This clone was observed a few times. This chain joins TRBV5-1 and TRBJ1-1, with 8 bases identical to TRBD1. Trimming removed 1 base from V and 5 bases from J; junction bases left unmatched: 7. CDR3 length equals 15 residues. The germline gives CDR1 SGHRS, CDR2 YFSETQ. The CDR3 spells CASSLTGGRNTEAFF. The CDR3, as DNA: TGCGCCAGCAGCTTGACAGGGGGGAGAAATACTGAAGCTTTCTTT.

With regard to this clone: Different DNA sequences within this sample yield the same CDR3. The chain uses TRBV9 and TRBJ2-1; perhaps TRBD2 as D (5 bases). The CDR3 spans 12 residues. Germline assignment: CDR1 SGDLS and CDR2 YYNGEE. V was pared by 0 bases and J by 8 bases, with 6 bases between. This chain's CDR3 is CASSVGGHEQFF. The CDR3 coding sequence is TGTGCCAGCAGCGTAGGAGGGCATGAGCAGTTCTTC.

The CDR3, as DNA: TGTGCCAGCAGCTTAGTGGGGGAGGAGGACTACGAGCAGTACTTC. It specifies CASSLVGEEDYEQYF. The gene calls are TRBV7-9 and TRBJ2-7; a possible D gene is TRBD2 (6 bases). Germline CDR1 and CDR2: SEHNR and FQNEAQ (reference sequence). CDR3 length: 15 residues. V lost 1 base, J lost 3 bases, and 13 bases lay in between.

V is TRBV18 and J is TRBJ2-7; 11 bases line up with TRBD1. CDR1 is KGHSH and CDR2 is LQKENI in the germline V gene. This CDR3 is 15 amino acids long. The ends lost 3 bases at V and 2 bases at J; junction bases unmatched: 3. This CDR3 is CASSPRGQGAYEQYF. The CDR3, as DNA: TGTGCCAGCTCACCGCGGGGACAGGGGGCCTACGAGCAGTACTTC. Full variable domain (remainder filled in from reference TRBV18 and TRBJ2-7): NAGVMQNPRHLVRRRGQEARLRCSPMKGHSHVYWYRQLPEEGLKFMVYLQKENIIDESGMPKERFSAEFPKEGPSILRIQQVVRGDSAAYFCASSPRGQGAYEQYFGPGTRLTVT.